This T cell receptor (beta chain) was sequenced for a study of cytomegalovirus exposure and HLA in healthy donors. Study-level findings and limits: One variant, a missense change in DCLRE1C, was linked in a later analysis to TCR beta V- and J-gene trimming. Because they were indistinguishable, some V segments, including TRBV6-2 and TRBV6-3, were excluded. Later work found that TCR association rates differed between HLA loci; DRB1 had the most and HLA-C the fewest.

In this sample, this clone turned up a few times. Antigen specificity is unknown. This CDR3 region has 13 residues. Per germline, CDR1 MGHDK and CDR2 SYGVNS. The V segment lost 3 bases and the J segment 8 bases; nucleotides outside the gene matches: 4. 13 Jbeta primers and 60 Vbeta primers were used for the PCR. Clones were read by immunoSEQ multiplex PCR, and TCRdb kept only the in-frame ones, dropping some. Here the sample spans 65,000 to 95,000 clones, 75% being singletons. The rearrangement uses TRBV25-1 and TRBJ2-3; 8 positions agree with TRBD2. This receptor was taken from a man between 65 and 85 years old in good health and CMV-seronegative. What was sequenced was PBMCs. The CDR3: CASSESSGGTQYF. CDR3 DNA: TGTGCCAGCAGTGAGTCCAGCGGGGGTACGCAGTATTTT.